This TCR beta chain was retrieved from a study of blood T cell repertoires in COVID-19. Study at large: The origin of the acute and convalescent COVID-19 samples was the United States, Italy and Spain.

In the original analysis: From reference gene primer amplification, estimates of nucleated cell counts were derived. TCRdb keeps only in-frame clones here, not all; method: immunoSEQ multiplex PCR. V and J calls and clone size are those listed in that table; D and trimming were worked out from the DNA. This sample carries 88,000 or so clones, approximately 86% of them seen once, and the ten largest clones take less than 9%. This CDR3 is built from 15 residues. V dropped 0 bases and J dropped 4 bases, with 13 bases sitting between them. In germline, CDR1 is SGDLS, CDR2 YYNGEE. The chain carries TRBV9 and TRBJ1-2; the D gene is possibly TRBD1 (5 bases). The sample was peripheral blood. This receptor was identified in a man aged 55 to 70 with acute or convalescent COVID-19. The CDR3 sequence: CASSVAVTDGYGYTF. In nucleotides, the CDR3 is TGTGCCAGCAGCGTAGCTGTGACAGACGGCTATGGCTACACCTTC.